Below, 17 T cell receptor beta chains from the same sample are listed, as sequenced in a study of T cell clones after liver transplantation. Repertoires were generated with immunoSEQ multiplex PCR, while TCRdb's copy carries only in-frame clones and drops some. The table shows some 60,000 clones, with roughly 70% occurring only once. The material was CD4+ T cells from blood, obtained at the roughly 15-month timepoint. The receptors here all came from a human patient who received a liver transplant. Some T cells could come from the graft donor.

V gene TRBV19 combines with J gene TRBJ1-4, with TRBD1 identical over 7 bases. This CDR3 region has 15 residues. The V gene's germline CDR1 is LNHDA and CDR2 SQIVND (reference sequence). V shed 5 bases, J shed 5 bases, and the junction held 8 bases outside the gene matches. CDR3: CASSPRDRKNEKLFF. The CDR3 DNA follows: TGTGCCAGTAGTCCCCGGGACAGAAAAAATGAAAAACTGTTTTTT.

This sequence joins TRBV6-1 and TRBJ1-1, with 7 positions matching TRBD1. The CDR3 contains 15 residues. The junction had 7 bases not matched to a gene; V was cut back by 6 bases and J by 0 bases. The germline gives CDR1 MNHNS, CDR2 SASEGT. The DNA of the CDR3 is TGTGCCAGCAGCGTTTTGACAGGGATGAACACTGAAGCTTTCTTT. It specifies CASSVLTGMNTEAFF.

The chain joins TRBV7-2 to TRBJ1-3; TRBD1 matches at 9 bases. Germline loops: CDR1 SGHTA, CDR2 FQGNSA. The CDR3 totals 16 residues. J was trimmed by 4 bases and V by 6 bases; bases with no gene match: 10. The CDR3, as DNA: TGTGCCAGCAGTTCGGGACAGGGAGGCCGGGGAAACACCATATATTTT. The encoded protein is CASSSGQGGRGNTIYF.

The genes are TRBV7-2 and TRBJ2-1; 11 nucleotides match TRBD2. The CDR3 consists of 16 residues. J lost 8 bases, V lost 0 bases, and 6 bases had no gene match. Germline assignment: CDR1 SGHTA and CDR2 FQGNSA. The CDR3 here is CASSLALAGDIYEQFF. CDR3 coding DNA: TGTGCCAGCAGCTTAGCACTAGCGGGAGATATCTATGAGCAGTTCTTC.

V is TRBV27 and J is TRBJ1-4, with 7 bases fitting TRBD1. The CDR3 covers 16 residues. V trimming: 5 bases; J trimming: 9 bases; junction bases outside the gene matches: 15. The germline gives CDR1 MNHEY, CDR2 SMNVEV (reference sequence). CDR3 bases: TGTGCCAGCAGTCCCTGGACAGGCCAAAAATCGAAAAAACTGTTTTTT. Translating gives CASSPWTGQKSKKLFF.

In this sample, this clone turned up a few times. The CDR3 nucleotides are TGTGCCAGCAGCCTACTGACTAGCGGGCCGAAAGAGACCCAGTACTTC. Protein product: CASSLLTSGPKETQYF. The V and J genes are TRBV7-2 and TRBJ2-5, with 10 positions matching TRBD2. This CDR3 region has 16 residues. J was trimmed by 3 bases and V by 5 bases; bases with no gene match: 9. Germline lookup yields CDR1 SGHTA and CDR2 FQGNSA.

Here the CDR3 DNA reads TGTGCCAGCAGTGAAGGGGGGTTGGCGGCGAGCCAGTACTTC. It translates to CASSEGGLAASQYF. V is TRBV2 and J is TRBJ2-5; D might be TRBD1 or TRBD2, each matching 5 bases. Germline CDR1 and CDR2: SNHLY and FYNNEI. V lost 1 base and J 10 bases, leaving 16 bases between the germline ends. This CDR3 region has 14 residues.

This chain uses TRBV11-3 with TRBJ2-5; D is undetermined. The CDR3 sequence is 14 residues long. Trimming took 0 bases from V and 5 from J, leaving 10 bases between them. CDR1 is SGHNT and CDR2 is YENEEA in the germline V gene. The CDR3: CASSLDQSVETQYF. In DNA, the CDR3 is TGTGCCAGCAGCTTAGATCAAAGTGTGGAGACCCAGTACTTC.

The chain has TRBV25-1 and TRBJ2-3; D gene uncertain. The CDR3 covers 14 residues. The V end was cut by 0 bases, the J end by 0 bases, with 4 bases between. The germline V gene encodes CDR1 MGHDK and CDR2 SYGVNS. For the CDR3, the DNA is TGTGCCAGCAGTGAATATGACAGCACAGATACGCAGTATTTT. Translated, it gives CASSEYDSTDTQYF. Full variable domain (outside the CDR3, taken from reference TRBV25-1 and TRBJ2-3): EADIYQTPRYLVIGTGKKITLECSQTMGHDKMYWYQQDPGMELHLIHYSYGVNSTEKGDLSSESTVSRIRTEHFPLTLESARPSHTSQYLCASSEYDSTDTQYFGPGTRLTVL.

The chain links TRBV28 to TRBJ1-5; no definite D call. The CDR3 runs to 13 residues. Germline loops: CDR1 MDHEN, CDR2 SYDVKM. The V gene lost 2 bases and the J gene lost 8 bases, with 10 bases spanning the gap. The CDR3 loop is CASSLLGREPQHF. For the CDR3, the DNA is TGTGCCAGCAGTTTACTGGGGAGGGAGCCCCAGCATTTT.

J is TRBJ2-7 and V is TRBV21-1; TRBD1 reflects the table's D call only, with no check against the DNA. TRBV21-1 is designated a pseudogene. CDR3 length equals 14 residues. CDR3 sequence reads: CASSNRQGPAEQYV. CDR3 coding DNA: TGTGCCAGCAGCAACCGACAGGGACCCGCCGAGCAGTACGTC.

The chain joins TRBV28 to TRBJ1-2; D is unresolved. Trimming shortened V by 7 bases and J by 7 bases, and 25 bases separated the two germline ends. Germline V lookup: CDR1 MDHEN, CDR2 SYDVKM. The CDR3 extends over 16 amino acids. CDR3: CASTRPGNSQTGGYTF. As DNA, the CDR3 is TGTGCCAGCACCAGACCGGGGAACTCCCAAACGGGTGGCTACACCTTC.

The chain uses TRBV10-2 and TRBJ1-3; tentatively, D is TRBD1 (5 bases). The CDR3 is 13 amino acids. Germline V gives CDR1 WSHSY, CDR2 SAAADI. V was pared by 6 bases and J by 3 bases, with 9 bases between. CDR3 DNA sequence: TGCGCCAGCAGGGGGGACGGTGGAAACACCATATATTTT. It specifies CASRGDGGNTIYF.

The V and J genes are TRBV19 and TRBJ2-3; D is possibly TRBD1 (5 bases). V dropped 7 bases and J dropped 3 bases, with 11 bases sitting between them. The CDR3 has 13 residues. Germline V gene data show CDR1 as LNHDA and CDR2 as SQIVND (reference sequence). In DNA, the CDR3 is TGTGCCAGTATGGCAGGGATTACAGATACGCAGTATTTT. Residues: CASMAGITDTQYF.

V gene TRBV10-1 combines with J gene TRBJ2-1; D perhaps matches TRBD2 (5 bases). Looked up from germline, CDR1 is WNHNN and CDR2 is SYGVQD (reference sequence). The CDR3 runs 14 residues. V was clipped by 8 bases and J by 6 bases, with 17 bases between them. The CDR3 protein is CASSSGLNPNEQFF. The DNA of the CDR3 is TGCGCCAGCTCATCTGGACTTAACCCCAATGAGCAGTTCTTC.

This chain joins TRBV13 and TRBJ2-1, with TRBD1 matching 7 bases. The CDR3 sequence is 18 residues long. Germline lookup yields CDR1 PRHDT and CDR2 FYEKMQ (reference sequence). Unmatched junction bases numbered 18, after V lost 3 bases and J lost 7 bases. The CDR3 protein is CASSFDRDRTNPLNEQFF. CDR3 sequence (DNA): TGTGCCAGCAGCTTCGACAGGGACCGCACAAACCCTTTAAATGAGCAGTTCTTC.

The rearrangement uses TRBV6-1 and TRBJ1-2; the D is unclear. Trimming took 5 bases from V and 5 from J, leaving 9 bases between them. The CDR3 length is 12 residues. CDR1 is MNHNS and CDR2 is SASEGT in the germline V gene. In nucleotides, the CDR3 is TGTGCCAGCAGTCAAGGACTTTATGGCTACACCTTC. Translated, it gives CASSQGLYGYTF.